A single sample is the source of the 30 T cell receptor beta chains below, sequenced in a study of T cells in localized non-small cell lung cancer. The table came from immunoSEQ multiplex PCR; TCRdb's copy has only in-frame clones and leaves some out. The sample comprises tens of thousands of clones, more than 75% of which are singletons, and 20% to 25% rests with the top ten. The sequencing here drew on peripheral blood, taken before any cancer treatment. Receptors were obtained from a woman aged 40-75 years with stage I squamous cell lung carcinoma.

This clone was observed a single time. This rearrangement joins TRBV11-2 to TRBJ1-2, with D tentatively TRBD1 (5 bases). In germline, CDR1 is SGHAT, CDR2 FQNNGV. The V and J ends lost 5 bases and 4 bases respectively, with 11 bases between them. The CDR3 has 13 residues. In DNA form, the CDR3 reads TGTGCCAGCAGCCTTGACAGAATCTATGGCTACACCTTC. Encoded protein: CASSLDRIYGYTF.

This clone was seen only a few times. This specimen includes other DNA sequences encoding the same CDR3. The chain carries TRBV9 and TRBJ1-5; D may be TRBD1 (5 bases). CDR1 and CDR2 (germline): SGDLS, YYNGEE. The CDR3 has 14 amino acids. V was shortened by 0 bases and J by 7 bases, with 11 bases between the two germline ends. CDR3: CASSVDGAGQPQHF. For the CDR3, the DNA is TGTGCCAGCAGCGTAGACGGGGCTGGGCAGCCCCAGCATTTT.

This chain links TRBV5-1 with TRBJ2-5, with TRBD2 matching 7 bases. CDR3 size: 14 residues. Germline lookup yields CDR1 SGHRS and CDR2 YFSETQ. J lost 5 bases, V lost 1 base, and 5 bases had no gene match. CDR3: CASSLTSARETQYF. The CDR3 coding sequence is TGCGCCAGCAGCTTGACTAGCGCTCGGGAGACCCAGTACTTC.

The V call is TRBV2, the J call TRBJ1-1; D not resolved. CDR3 size: 15 residues. Germline CDR1 reads SNHLY; CDR2 reads FYNNEI. Trimming left V 4 bases short and J 0 bases short, with 12 bases between. CDR3 amino acids: CASSGLAGVNTEAFF. The CDR3, as DNA: TGTGCCAGCAGTGGTCTGGCGGGAGTGAACACTGAAGCTTTCTTT.

This chain links TRBV7-9 with TRBJ2-3; maybe TRBD1 (6 bases). Germline V CDR1 and CDR2: SEHNR, FQNEAQ (reference sequence). The CDR3 contains 13 residues. The V and J ends lost 3 bases and 4 bases respectively, with 8 bases between them. The CDR3 loop reads CASSFRGPDTQYF. The CDR3 DNA is TGTGCCAGCAGCTTCAGGGGCCCAGATACGCAGTATTTT. The full variable domain, with the rest looked up from reference TRBV7-9 and TRBJ2-3, is DTGVSQNPRHKITKRGQNVTFRCDPISEHNRLYWYRQTLGQGPEFLTYFQNEAQLEKSRLLSDRFSAERPKGSFSTLEIQRTEQGDSAMYLCASSFRGPDTQYFGPGTRLTVL.

The chain combines TRBV28 with TRBJ1-2; D gene ambiguous. CDR1 is MDHEN and CDR2 is SYDVKM in the germline V gene. The V end was cut by 3 bases, the J end by 2 bases, with 4 bases between. The CDR3 loop spans 12 amino acids. The CDR3: CASSFQNYGYTF. CDR3 nucleotide sequence: TGTGCCAGCAGTTTTCAGAACTATGGCTACACCTTC.

This sequence joins TRBV2 and TRBJ1-6, with 10 bases fitting TRBD1. The CDR3 totals 14 residues. V was pared by 9 bases and J by 7 bases, with 6 bases of the junction left unmatched. CDR1 and CDR2 from the germline V gene are SNHLY and FYNNEI. The CDR3 spells CARRRTGGNSPLHF. CDR3 coding DNA: TGTGCCAGAAGGAGGACAGGGGGGAATTCACCCCTCCACTTT.

The chain combines TRBV2 with TRBJ1-5, with unresolved D. V lost 5 bases to trimming and J lost 9 bases, with 14 bases between them. The germline gives CDR1 SNHLY, CDR2 FYNNEI. There are 13 residues in the CDR3. CDR3 protein: CASSPGPGRPQHF. CDR3 coding DNA: TGTGCCAGCAGTCCAGGTCCGGGGAGGCCCCAGCATTTT.

The V gene is TRBV10-1, the J gene TRBJ1-2; 9 nucleotides agree with TRBD1. Germline CDR1 WNHNN, CDR2 SYGVQD (reference sequence). Trimming cost V 0 bases and J 6 bases; bases outside gene matches: 2. This CDR3 contains 14 residues. The CDR3 DNA sequence: TGCGCCAGCAGTGAGTCGAGGACAGGGGATGGCTACACCTTC. It is translated as CASSESRTGDGYTF.

This chain uses TRBV19 with TRBJ1-2; D is ambiguous. Trimming pared 5 bases from V and 4 bases from J, leaving 11 bases between. Germline CDR1 and CDR2: LNHDA and SQIVND (reference sequence). This CDR3 contains 13 residues. CDR3 residues: CASSSHRSYGYTF. In DNA form, the CDR3 reads TGTGCCAGTAGTTCGCACAGATCCTATGGCTACACCTTC.

The CDR3 DNA sequence: TGTGCCTGGACCCGCCTGCTGGCCGCGCTTAAACGAACTAATGAAAAACTGTTTTTT. It specifies CAWTRLLAALKRTNEKLFF. The chain combines TRBV30 with TRBJ1-4; D is unresolved. CDR1 is GTSNPN and CDR2 is SVGIG in the germline V gene (reference sequence). The CDR3 is 19 residues long. Trimming took 4 bases from V and 1 from J, leaving 25 bases between them.

This clone appeared a few times. CDR3 nucleotides: TGTGCCAGTCGGGACAGCGGAGGTTATGGCTACACCTTC. Its protein is CASRDSGGYGYTF. The genes are TRBV6-4 and TRBJ1-2; TRBD1 agrees at 7 bases. Germline V gene sequence: CDR1 MRHNA, CDR2 SNTAGT. The CDR3 contains 13 residues. The V segment lost 9 bases and the J segment 5 bases; nucleotides outside the gene matches: 9.

This clone was detected only once. The chain employs TRBV7-2 and TRBJ2-2, with D perhaps TRBD1 (6 bases). The germline gives CDR1 SGHTA, CDR2 FQGNSA. The V and J ends lost 5 bases and 6 bases respectively, with 25 bases between them. The length of the CDR3 is 18 residues. The chain's CDR3 is CASSPVSLTFSGAGELFF. The CDR3 DNA reads as TGTGCCAGCAGCCCAGTCTCTCTGACTTTTTCAGGGGCCGGGGAGCTGTTTTTT.

The chain links TRBV30 to TRBJ1-1; the match to TRBD1 covers 9 bases. The CDR3 has 15 amino acids. Germline lookup yields CDR1 GTSNPN and CDR2 SVGIG (reference sequence). V was clipped by 2 bases and J by 1 base; unmatched bases: 5. In DNA form, the CDR3 reads TGTGCCTGGAGTCCATTGACAGGGGGGAACACTGAAGCTTTCTTT. Translating it yields CAWSPLTGGNTEAFF.

This clone was recorded once. The chain carries TRBV4-2 and TRBJ1-2; 7 positions match TRBD1. The germline gives CDR1 LGHNA, CDR2 YNFKEQ. The CDR3 extends over 14 amino acids. V dropped 4 bases and J dropped 1; count of bases not matched to a gene: 3. In DNA, the CDR3 is TGTGCCAGCAGCCCCGGGACAGTTAACTATGGCTACACCTTC. Its protein product is CASSPGTVNYGYTF.

This chain uses TRBV30 with TRBJ1-4; D might be TRBD1 (6 bases). Germline-derived CDR1 and CDR2 are GTSNPN and SVGIG (reference sequence). The CDR3 loop spans 11 amino acids. The CDR3 bases are TGTGCTGGGGGCCGGAGTGAAAAACTGTTTTTT. As protein: CAGGRSEKLFF.

This rearrangement joins TRBV5-1 to TRBJ2-7, with 11 positions matching TRBD1. V was clipped by 0 bases and J by 6 bases; unmatched bases: 5. CDR3 size: 15 residues. CDR1 and CDR2 from the germline V gene are SGHRS and YFSETQ. The CDR3, as DNA: TGCGCCAGCAGCTTGGGGACAGGGGGCTCGGGCGAGCAGTACTTC. Translation gives CASSLGTGGSGEQYF.

DNA for the CDR3: TGCGCCAGCAGCTTGGCCACAGGGCGGAACTATGGCTACACCTTC. It is translated as CASSLATGRNYGYTF. This chain uses TRBV5-1 with TRBJ1-2; TRBD1 is a possible D gene (6 bases). With 0 bases removed from V and 2 bases from J, the gap between germline ends came to 11 bases. This CDR3 spans 15 amino acids. Germline V gene data show CDR1 as SGHRS and CDR2 as YFSETQ.

The V gene is TRBV7-9, the J gene TRBJ1-6, with D perhaps TRBD1 (5 bases). The V end lost 3 bases, the J end lost 9 bases, and 12 bases lay between the germline ends. CDR1 SEHNR and CDR2 FQNEAQ come from the germline V gene (reference sequence). This CDR3 contains 14 residues. The CDR3: CASSLGDASSPLHF. In DNA form, the CDR3 reads TGTGCCAGCAGCTTGGGGGATGCGTCTTCACCCCTCCACTTT.

The rearrangement links TRBV9 to TRBJ2-3, with D unclear. The CDR3 has 13 residues. Trimming stripped 2 bases from V and 3 bases from J, with 7 bases between. Germline loops: CDR1 SGDLS, CDR2 YYNGEE. DNA of the CDR3: TGTGCCAGCAGCGTTACGGAAACAGATACGCAGTATTTT. Encoded protein: CASSVTETDTQYF.

The chain combines TRBV19 with TRBJ2-3; 7 bases line up with TRBD2. V shed 1 base, J shed 9 bases, and the junction held 7 bases outside the gene matches. The CDR3 length is 14 residues. Germline loops: CDR1 LNHDA, CDR2 SQIVND (reference sequence). The CDR3 is CASSIVVSGSTQYF. CDR3 coding DNA: TGTGCCAGTAGTATAGTTGTTAGCGGGTCGACGCAGTATTTT. Filled out from reference TRBV19 and TRBJ2-3, the complete variable domain reads DGGITQSPKYLFRKEGQNVTLSCEQNLNHDAMYWYRQDPGQGLRLIYYSQIVNDFQKGDIAEGYSVSREKKESFPLTVTSAQKNPTAFYLCASSIVVSGSTQYFGPGTRLTVL.

Details on this clone: Germline is not matched at one junction end, which may reflect a read error. The gene calls are TRBV7-8 and TRBJ1-5, with D hard to call. CDR1 is SGHVS, CDR2 FQNEAQ, per germline. CDR3 size: 15 residues. The CDR3 DNA follows: TGTGCCAGCACCTTAGCCCCTAGCTCCAATCAGCCCCAGCATTTT. Residues: CASTLAPSSNQPQHF.

The V gene is TRBV1, the J gene TRBJ2-1; TRBD2 reflects the table's D call only, with no check against the DNA. TRBV1 is shown as a pseudogene. The CDR3 covers 16 residues. CDR3 sequence: CTSSQFPGEGYNEQFF. The CDR3 DNA reads TGCACCAGCAGCCAGTTTCCCGGGGAAGGCTACAATGAGCAGTTCTTC.

CDR3 sequence: CASSVAEGVNSPLHF. In DNA form, the CDR3 reads TGTGCCAGCAGCGTAGCTGAAGGGGTGAATTCACCCCTCCACTTT. The chain links TRBV9 to TRBJ1-6, with D perhaps matching TRBD1 (5 bases). V dropped 0 bases and J dropped 7 bases, with 11 bases sitting between them. Germline CDR1 reads SGDLS; CDR2 reads YYNGEE. The CDR3 length is 15 residues.

The chain joins TRBV5-8 to TRBJ2-3, with D perhaps matching TRBD2 (5 bases). Germline lookup yields CDR1 SGHTS and CDR2 YDEGEE. Trimming shortened V by 4 bases and J by 3 bases, and 12 bases separated the two germline ends. This CDR3 comprises 14 residues. The CDR3 coding sequence is TGTGCCAGCAGCCCTTGGCCGGGAACAGATACGCAGTATTTT. It codes for CASSPWPGTDTQYF. Filled out from reference TRBV5-8 and TRBJ2-3, the complete variable domain reads EAGVTQSPTHLIKTRGQQATLRCSPISGHTSVYWYQQALGLGLQFLLWYDEGEERNRGNFPPRFSGRQFPNYSSELNVNALELEDSALYLCASSPWPGTDTQYFGPGTRLTVL.

The chain is built from TRBV9 and TRBJ1-1; D gene uncertain. V lost 0 bases, J lost 6 bases, and 12 bases lay in between. The CDR3 runs 14 residues. Looked up from germline, CDR1 is SGDLS and CDR2 is YYNGEE. This chain's CDR3 is CASSVGGRGAEAFF. The CDR3 DNA follows: TGTGCCAGCAGCGTAGGTGGCCGCGGGGCTGAAGCTTTCTTT.

This chain uses TRBV7-2 with TRBJ2-7; tentative D call: TRBD1 (6 bases). Germline CDR1 SGHTA, CDR2 FQGNSA. Trimming shortened V by 5 bases and J by 0 bases, and 17 bases separated the two germline ends. The length of the CDR3 is 16 residues. For the CDR3, the DNA is TGTGCCAGCAGCGGCTACACAGGGCAGAGCTCCTACGAGCAGTACTTC. Its protein product is CASSGYTGQSSYEQYF.

This clone was observed once. The chain combines TRBV7-3 with TRBJ2-7; the match to TRBD1 covers 8 bases. The CDR3 loop spans 16 amino acids. Germline loops: CDR1 SGHTA, CDR2 FQGTGA. Trimming cost V 2 bases and J 0 bases; bases outside gene matches: 6. The CDR3 DNA is TGTGCCAGCAGCTTACAAGGTGGACAGGGCTCCTACGAGCAGTACTTC. Protein: CASSLQGGQGSYEQYF.

The chain combines TRBV27 with TRBJ2-5, with 8 bases that match TRBD1. This CDR3 region has 14 residues. The V segment lost 6 bases and the J segment 7 bases; nucleotides outside the gene matches: 10. The germline V gene encodes CDR1 MNHEY and CDR2 SMNVEV (reference sequence). The CDR3 DNA follows: TGTGCCAGCAGCCCGACAGGGGAGGCGGGGACCCAGTACTTC. Its translation: CASSPTGEAGTQYF.

The chain has TRBV2 and TRBJ2-4; D possibly corresponds to TRBD1 (5 bases). The V gene lost 2 bases and the J gene lost 10 bases, with 15 bases spanning the gap. This CDR3 spans 14 amino acids. Germline V gives CDR1 SNHLY, CDR2 FYNNEI. For the CDR3, the DNA is TGTGCCAGCAGTGAAAGGGGCCCGAGCGCGATTCAGTACTTC. Protein sequence: CASSERGPSAIQYF. Together with reference TRBV2 and TRBJ2-4, the CDR3 gives the full variable domain: EPEVTQTPSHQVTQMGQEVILRCVPISNHLYFYWYRQILGQKVEFLVSFYNNEISEKSEIFDDQFSVERPDGSNFTLKIRSTKLEDSAMYFCASSERGPSAIQYFGAGTRLSVL.